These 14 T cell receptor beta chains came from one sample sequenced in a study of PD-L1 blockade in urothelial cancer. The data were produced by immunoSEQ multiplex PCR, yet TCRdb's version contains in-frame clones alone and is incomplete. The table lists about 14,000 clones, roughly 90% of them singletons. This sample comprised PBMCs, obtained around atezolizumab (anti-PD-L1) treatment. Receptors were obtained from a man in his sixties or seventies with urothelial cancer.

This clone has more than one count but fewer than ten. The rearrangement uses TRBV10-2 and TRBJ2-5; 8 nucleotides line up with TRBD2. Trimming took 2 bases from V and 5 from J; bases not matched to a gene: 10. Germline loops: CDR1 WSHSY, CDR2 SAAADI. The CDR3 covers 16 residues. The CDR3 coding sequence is TGCGCCAGCAGTGAGGACGGGGGGGCCGCGGGGGAGACCCAGTACTTC. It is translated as CASSEDGGAAGETQYF.

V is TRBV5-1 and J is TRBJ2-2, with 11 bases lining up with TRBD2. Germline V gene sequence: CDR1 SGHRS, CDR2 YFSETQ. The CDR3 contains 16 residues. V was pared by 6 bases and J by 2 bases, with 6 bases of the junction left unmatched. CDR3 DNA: TGCGCCAGCATCGCCACTAGCGGGGGTAACACCGGGGAGCTGTTTTTT. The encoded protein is CASIATSGGNTGELFF. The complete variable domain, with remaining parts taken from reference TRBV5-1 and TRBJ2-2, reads KAGVTQTPRYLIKTRGQQVTLSCSPISGHRSVSWYQQTPGQGLQFLFEYFSETQRNKGNFPGRFSGRQFSNSRSEMNVSTLELGDSALYLCASIATSGGNTGELFFGEGSRLTVL.

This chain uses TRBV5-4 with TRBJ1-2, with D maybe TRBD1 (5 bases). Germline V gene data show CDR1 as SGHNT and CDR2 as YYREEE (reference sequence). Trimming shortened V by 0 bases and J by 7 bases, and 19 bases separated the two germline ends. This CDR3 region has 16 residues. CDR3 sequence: CASSLAGWGYSGGYTF. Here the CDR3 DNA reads TGTGCCAGCAGCTTGGCAGGCTGGGGCTACTCCGGTGGCTACACCTTC.

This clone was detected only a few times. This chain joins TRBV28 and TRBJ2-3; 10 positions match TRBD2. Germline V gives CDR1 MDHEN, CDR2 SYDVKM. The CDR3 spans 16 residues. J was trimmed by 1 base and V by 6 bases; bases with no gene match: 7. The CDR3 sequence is CASSPEGTSGTDTQYF. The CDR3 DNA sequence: TGTGCCAGCAGCCCCGAGGGGACTAGCGGCACAGATACGCAGTATTTT.

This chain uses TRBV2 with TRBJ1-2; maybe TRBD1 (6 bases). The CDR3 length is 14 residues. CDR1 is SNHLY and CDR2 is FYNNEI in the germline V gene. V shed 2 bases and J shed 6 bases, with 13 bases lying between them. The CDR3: CASSELQGSHGYTF. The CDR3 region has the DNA TGTGCCAGCAGTGAACTACAGGGAAGCCATGGCTACACCTTC.

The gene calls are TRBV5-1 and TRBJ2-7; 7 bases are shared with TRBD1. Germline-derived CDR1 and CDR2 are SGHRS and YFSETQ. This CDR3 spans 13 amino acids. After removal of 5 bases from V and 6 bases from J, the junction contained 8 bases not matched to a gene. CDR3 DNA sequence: TGCGCCAGCAGAGTCGGACAGGTCCGCGAGCAGTACTTC. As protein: CASRVGQVREQYF. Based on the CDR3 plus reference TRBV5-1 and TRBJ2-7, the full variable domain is KAGVTQTPRYLIKTRGQQVTLSCSPISGHRSVSWYQQTPGQGLQFLFEYFSETQRNKGNFPGRFSGRQFSNSRSEMNVSTLELGDSALYLCASRVGQVREQYFGPGTRLTVT.

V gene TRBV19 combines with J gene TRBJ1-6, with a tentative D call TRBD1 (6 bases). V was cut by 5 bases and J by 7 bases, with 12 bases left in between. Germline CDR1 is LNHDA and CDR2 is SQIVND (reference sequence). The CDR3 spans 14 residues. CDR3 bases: TGTGCCAGTAGTCTCCGACAGGCCAATTCACCCCTCCACTTT. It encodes CASSLRQANSPLHF.

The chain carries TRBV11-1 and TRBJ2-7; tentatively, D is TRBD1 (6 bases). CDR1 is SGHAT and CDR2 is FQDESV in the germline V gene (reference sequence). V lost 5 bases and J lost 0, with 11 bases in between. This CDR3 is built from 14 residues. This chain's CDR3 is CASSPEDSSYEQYF. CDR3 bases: TGTGCCAGCAGCCCTGAGGACAGCTCCTACGAGCAGTACTTC.

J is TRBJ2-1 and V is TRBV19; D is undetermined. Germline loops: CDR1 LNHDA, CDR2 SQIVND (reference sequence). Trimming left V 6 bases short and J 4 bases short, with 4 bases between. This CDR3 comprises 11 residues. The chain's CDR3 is CASRSYNEQFF. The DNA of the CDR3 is TGTGCCAGTAGGAGTTACAATGAGCAGTTCTTC. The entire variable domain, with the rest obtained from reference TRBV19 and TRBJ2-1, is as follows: DGGITQSPKYLFRKEGQNVTLSCEQNLNHDAMYWYRQDPGQGLRLIYYSQIVNDFQKGDIAEGYSVSREKKESFPLTVTSAQKNPTAFYLCASRSYNEQFFGPGTRLTVL.

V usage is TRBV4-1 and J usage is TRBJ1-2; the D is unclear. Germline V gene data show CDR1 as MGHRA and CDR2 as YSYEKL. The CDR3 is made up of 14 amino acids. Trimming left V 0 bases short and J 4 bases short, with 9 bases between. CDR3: CASSQDPPGYGYTF. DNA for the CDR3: TGCGCCAGCAGCCAAGATCCCCCAGGCTATGGCTACACCTTC.

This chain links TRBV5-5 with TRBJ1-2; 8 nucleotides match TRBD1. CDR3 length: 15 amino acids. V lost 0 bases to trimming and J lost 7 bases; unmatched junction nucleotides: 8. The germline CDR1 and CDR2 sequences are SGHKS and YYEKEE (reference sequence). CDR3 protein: CASSLGDQGARGYTF. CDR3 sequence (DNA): TGTGCCAGCAGCTTGGGCGACCAGGGGGCGCGTGGCTACACCTTC.

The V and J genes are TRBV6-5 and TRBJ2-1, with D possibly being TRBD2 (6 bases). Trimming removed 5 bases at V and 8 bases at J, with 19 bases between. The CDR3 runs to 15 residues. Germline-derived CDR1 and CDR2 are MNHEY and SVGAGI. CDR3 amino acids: CASSNDGRGSDEQFF. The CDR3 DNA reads TGTGCCAGCAGTAACGACGGGAGAGGTTCCGATGAGCAGTTCTTC.

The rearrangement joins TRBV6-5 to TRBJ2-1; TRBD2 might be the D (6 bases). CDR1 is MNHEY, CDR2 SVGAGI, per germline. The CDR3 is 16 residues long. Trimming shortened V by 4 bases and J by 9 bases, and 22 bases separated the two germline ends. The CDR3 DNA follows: TGTGCCAGCAGTTGGGAGCCGGGGAGGCGCGCCGGTGAGCAGTTCTTC. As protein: CASSWEPGRRAGEQFF.

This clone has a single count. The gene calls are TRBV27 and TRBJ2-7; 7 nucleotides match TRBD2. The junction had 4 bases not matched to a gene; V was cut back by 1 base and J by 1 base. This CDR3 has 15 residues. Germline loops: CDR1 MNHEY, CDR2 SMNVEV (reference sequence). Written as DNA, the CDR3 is TGTGCCAGCAGTTTATTGGGGGGGAGGTCCTACGAGCAGTACTTC. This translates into CASSLLGGRSYEQYF.